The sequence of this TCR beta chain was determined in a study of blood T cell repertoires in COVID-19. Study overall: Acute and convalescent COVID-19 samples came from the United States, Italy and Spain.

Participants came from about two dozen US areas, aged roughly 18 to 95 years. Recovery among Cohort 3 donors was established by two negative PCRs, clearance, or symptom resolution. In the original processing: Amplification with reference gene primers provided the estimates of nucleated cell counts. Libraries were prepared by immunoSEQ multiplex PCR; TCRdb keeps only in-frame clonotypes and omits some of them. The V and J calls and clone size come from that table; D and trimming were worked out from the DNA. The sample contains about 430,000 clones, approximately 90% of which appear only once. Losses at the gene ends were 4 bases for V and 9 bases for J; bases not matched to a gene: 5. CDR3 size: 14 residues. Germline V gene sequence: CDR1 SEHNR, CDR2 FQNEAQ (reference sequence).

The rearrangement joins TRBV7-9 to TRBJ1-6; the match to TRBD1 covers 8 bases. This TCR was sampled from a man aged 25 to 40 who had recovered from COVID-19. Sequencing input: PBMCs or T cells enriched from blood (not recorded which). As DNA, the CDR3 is TGTGCCAGCAGCTCCGGACAGGGTCCTTCACCCCTCCACTTT. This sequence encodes CASSSGQGPSPLHF.